The sequence of this T cell receptor (beta chain) was determined in a study of CD4 T cells in relation to SARS-CoV-2 and coronaviruses. The CDR3 contains 13 residues. Germline trimming cut 3 bases from V and 7 bases from J; bases unmatched to any gene: 5. The germline V gene has CDR1 SGDLS and CDR2 YYNGEE. CD4+ T cells from unexposed donors were obtained before the COVID-19 pandemic (2011-2018). Isolation of CD4+ T cells took place after about 10 days in culture. Assay used: immunoSEQ multiplex PCR; TCRdb lists only in-frame clones, some missing. The sample includes 25,000 to 30,000 clones, about 80% seen only once; the top ten take roughly 23%. As to this clone: Its target is unknown.

Study-level findings and limits: Roughly 69% of donors had memory CD4+ clonotypes crossrecognizing SARS-CoV-2 and common cold coronavirus spike.

This clonotype was sampled from a human donor in good health. V and J are TRBV9 and TRBJ1-1, with 8 bases fitting TRBD1. Specimen: CD4+ T cells from PBMCs, cultured in vitro. CDR3 amino acids: CASSAQGEGEAFF. As DNA, the CDR3 is TGTGCCAGCAGCGCACAGGGGGAGGGTGAAGCTTTCTTT.